The 32 T cell receptor beta chains presented below share a single source sample, sequenced in a study of regulatory T cells in long-lasting Graves disease. The time point: newly diagnosed GD, antithyroid drugs for less than 3 months. The TCR library was made from RNA extracted from PBMCs. Arm-PCR of CDR3 regions with iRepertoire HTBI primers generated TCR beta libraries. MiXCR, applied by TCRdb to the multiplex PCR reads, yields one record per CDR3 protein. The sample lists some 350,000 distinct CDR3 sequences; 15% to 20% were seen once. These records were also assigned to another study, of T cells in Graves' hyperthyroidism and ophthalmopathy.

The specimen was peripheral blood mononuclear cells (PBMCs), collected at new diagnosis, from a patient treated with antithyroid drugs. The receptors were sampled from a woman in her late teens or twenties with Graves disease.

J is TRBJ2-5 and V is TRBV29-1; D call uncertain. The CDR3 has 10 amino acids. The germline V and J ends were trimmed by 6 bases and 5 bases, with 7 bases remaining between them. Per the germline V gene, CDR1 is SQVTM and CDR2 is ANQGSEA. Written as DNA, the CDR3 is TGCAGCGTCGGCCTCGAGACCCAGTACTTC. As protein: CSVGLETQYF.

The chain uses TRBV20-1 and TRBJ2-1; D is ambiguous. The V gene's germline CDR1 is DFQATT and CDR2 SNEGSKA (reference sequence). With 3 bases removed from V and 0 bases from J, the gap between germline ends came to 9 bases. The CDR3 covers 14 residues. CDR3 protein: CSASVVISYNEQFF. In DNA, the CDR3 is TGCAGTGCTAGTGTGGTGATCTCCTACAATGAGCAGTTCTTC.

This clonotype came up many times. V gene TRBV5-1 combines with J gene TRBJ2-7, with D perhaps TRBD1 (6 bases). Germline loops: CDR1 SGHRS, CDR2 YFSETQ. The ends were cut back, 3 bases at V and 0 bases at J, with 10 bases in the middle. This CDR3 spans 14 amino acids. The CDR3 bases are TGCGCCAGCAGCTGGGACACTAGCTCCTACGAGCAGTACTTC. This encodes CASSWDTSSYEQYF.

The rearrangement joins TRBV5-4 to TRBJ1-1; no definite D call. This CDR3 has 15 residues. Per germline, CDR1 SGHNT and CDR2 YYREEE (reference sequence). Trimming took off 0 bases at V and 6 bases at J, with 15 bases between the two ends. The CDR3 region has the DNA TGTGCCAGCAGCTTGGATTTGCAGTTATACGCTGAAGCTTTCTTT. This gives the protein CASSLDLQLYAEAFF. Combining the CDR3 with reference TRBV5-4 and TRBJ1-1 gives the whole variable domain ETGVTQSPTHLIKTRGQQVTLRCSSQSGHNTVSWYQQALGQGPQFIFQYYREEENGRGNFPPRFSGLQFPNYSSELNVNALELDDSALYLCASSLDLQLYAEAFFGQGTRLTVV.

The sample holds one count of this clonotype. A read error may be the cause here, since a much bigger clone is one base away. Here the CDR3 omits its conserved ending phenylalanine or tryptophan, so a read error is the likely source. The rearrangement links TRBV11-3 to TRBJ1-1; 7 bases line up with TRBD1. CDR3 size: 15 residues. CDR1 and CDR2 (germline): SGHNT, YENEEA. V dropped 1 base and J dropped 5; count of bases not matched to a gene: 7. Written as DNA, the CDR3 is TGTGCCAGCAGCTTAGGTGTCAGGGGGGGGACTGAAGCTTTCCTT. Translated: CASSLGVRGGTEAFL.

The rearrangement uses TRBV7-9 and TRBJ1-4; D gene unclear. V lost 5 bases to trimming and J lost 7 bases, with 14 bases between them. The CDR3 is 14 residues long. The germline CDR1 and CDR2 sequences are SEHNR and FQNEAQ (reference sequence). Here the CDR3 reads CASSPGPLGEKLFF. The CDR3 bases are TGTGCCAGCAGCCCCGGGCCCCTCGGTGAAAAACTGTTTTTT.

The sample holds many counts of this clonotype. The chain employs TRBV6-1 and TRBJ2-7; TRBD2 matches at 9 bases. V trimming: 8 bases; J trimming: 3 bases; junction bases outside the gene matches: 14. CDR3 length: 16 amino acids. Looked up from germline, CDR1 is MNHNS and CDR2 is SASEGT. Here the CDR3 DNA reads TGTGCCAGCCTGAACCCTGAGCGGGGGGCTTTCTACGAGCAGTACTTC. Translating it yields CASLNPERGAFYEQYF.

This clonotype was recorded many times. The chain joins TRBV5-6 to TRBJ2-1; 7 nucleotides line up with TRBD2. CDR1 SGHDT and CDR2 YYEEEE come from the germline V gene. The CDR3 runs 16 residues. The J segment lost 3 bases and the V segment lost 0 bases, leaving 6 bases of the junction unmatched. CDR3 residues: CASSLGTGTNYNEQFF. The CDR3 nucleotides are TGTGCCAGCAGCTTGGGGACCGGGACTAACTACAATGAGCAGTTCTTC.

The chain recombines TRBV29-1 with TRBJ2-3, with D uncertain. Trimming pared 0 bases from V and 4 bases from J, leaving 5 bases between. In germline, CDR1 is SQVTM, CDR2 ANQGSEA. CDR3 size: 12 residues. The CDR3 nucleotides read TGCAGCGTTGAAGAGGGCCCAGATACGCAGTATTTT. Its protein is CSVEEGPDTQYF.

This clonotype was picked up a small number of times. The chain combines TRBV5-1 with TRBJ2-7; D remains unclear. This CDR3 contains 14 residues. Germline loops: CDR1 SGHRS, CDR2 YFSETQ. Deletions cut 0 bases from V and 2 bases from J, with 9 bases between. Here the CDR3 reads CASSLAVGAYEQYF. The CDR3 nucleotides are TGCGCCAGCAGCTTGGCCGTCGGAGCCTACGAGCAGTACTTC.

This clonotype was seen ten or more times. The V call is TRBV20-1, the J call TRBJ2-1; 13 bases match TRBD2. This CDR3 has 19 amino acids. CDR1 and CDR2 from the germline V gene are DFQATT and SNEGSKA (reference sequence). Trimming removed 0 bases from V and 4 bases from J; junction bases left unmatched: 12. DNA for the CDR3: TGCAGTGCTAGAGATCCCGGACTAGCGGGAGTCCGGGGGTACAATGAGCAGTTCTTC. Translating gives CSARDPGLAGVRGYNEQFF.

This clonotype appeared many times. V is TRBV27 and J is TRBJ2-1; D is ambiguous. The ends were cut back, 5 bases at V and 15 bases at J, with 17 bases in the middle. The CDR3 covers 12 residues. Germline lookup yields CDR1 MNHEY and CDR2 SMNVEV (reference sequence). The DNA for the CDR3 is TGTGCCAGCAGTAAAACTATGCTCGGGTTGTTCTTC. It translates to CASSKTMLGLFF.

This clonotype came up many times. The J gene is TRBJ2-1, the V gene TRBV3-1; no clear D gene. The germline gives CDR1 LGHDT, CDR2 YNNKEL (reference sequence). Trimming cost V 4 bases and J 2 bases, with 12 bases left between them. This CDR3 spans 15 amino acids. This CDR3 is CASSPPGYTYNEQFF. Here the CDR3 DNA reads TGTGCCAGCAGCCCCCCCGGGTACACCTACAATGAGCAGTTCTTC.

The chain carries TRBV7-2 and TRBJ1-3; 10 bases line up with TRBD1. Trimming cost V 4 bases and J 7 bases; bases outside gene matches: 7. Germline V gene lookup returns CDR1 SGHTA and CDR2 FQGNSA. This CDR3 has 15 residues. CDR3 region: CASSSDRGLGNTIYF. The DNA for the CDR3 is TGTGCCAGCAGCTCCGACAGGGGGCTAGGGAACACCATATATTTT.

Details on this clonotype: With a much larger clone just one base away, this may be a read error. Here the CDR3 omits its conserved ending phenylalanine or tryptophan, so a read error is the likely source. The rearrangement links TRBV14 to TRBJ2-1, with TRBD1 identical over 11 bases. Germline CDR1 SGHDN, CDR2 FVKESK. This CDR3 is built from 18 residues. Unmatched junction bases numbered 9, after V lost 5 bases and J lost 0 bases. The CDR3 reads CASSNRDRGIISYNEQFL. The CDR3 DNA is TGTGCCAGCAGCAACCGGGACAGGGGGATCATCTCCTACAATGAGCAGTTCCTC.

V is TRBV3-1 and J is TRBJ2-1, with 7 nucleotides matching TRBD1. CDR3 length equals 15 residues. The germline V gene encodes CDR1 LGHDT and CDR2 YNNKEL (reference sequence). V gave up 4 bases and J gave up 3 bases; unmatched junction bases: 6. In DNA form, the CDR3 reads TGTGCCAGCAGCCGCCGACAGGGTAGCTACAATGAGCAGTTCTTC. Translation gives CASSRRQGSYNEQFF.

This clonotype was seen more than once but under ten times. A clone one base away is much larger, so this may be a read error. The chain recombines TRBV7-8 with TRBJ2-2; D is unclear. Trimming stripped 4 bases from V and 3 bases from J, with 12 bases between. Germline lookup yields CDR1 SGHVS and CDR2 FQNEAQ. There are 15 residues in the CDR3. CDR3 in DNA: TGTGCCAGCAGCTCGACAACCGCGCACACCGGGGAGCTGTTTTTT. This codes for CASSSTTAHTGELFF.

The table lists this clonotype with many counts. V is TRBV2 and J is TRBJ2-3; 7 nucleotides match TRBD1. V lost 6 bases, J lost 3 bases, and 12 bases stayed unmatched. Looked up from germline, CDR1 is SNHLY and CDR2 is FYNNEI. The length of the CDR3 is 16 residues. CDR3 sequence reads: CASSDEDRWRTDTQYF. The CDR3 DNA is TGTGCCAGCAGCGACGAGGACAGGTGGAGGACAGATACGCAGTATTTT.

This clonotype was counted many times. This chain links TRBV11-2 with TRBJ2-5; possible D gene TRBD1, 5 bases. This CDR3 comprises 17 residues. Between the trimmed V and J ends, which lost 1 base and 2 bases, there was a span of 17 bases. Germline CDR1 reads SGHAT; CDR2 reads FQNNGV. DNA for the CDR3: TGTGCCAGCAGCTTAGTAAGGGCAGGGTTGACTCAAGAGACCCAGTACTTC. It is translated as CASSLVRAGLTQETQYF.

This clonotype was seen a handful of times. The rearrangement uses TRBV6-1 and TRBJ1-3, with D uncertain. CDR1 is MNHNS, CDR2 SASEGT, per germline. The CDR3 contains 14 residues. The V end was cut by 3 bases, the J end by 1 base, with 7 bases between. CDR3 residues: CASSDVQSGNTIYF. CDR3 nucleotides: TGTGCCAGCAGTGATGTCCAGTCTGGAAACACCATATATTTT.

In regard to this clonotype: A much larger clone is a single base away; this may be a read error. The V and J genes are TRBV6-2 or TRBV6-3 and TRBJ1-2; 8 bases align to TRBD1. This CDR3 is built from 15 residues. Losses at the gene ends were 10 bases for V and 6 bases for J; bases not matched to a gene: 16. Per germline, CDR1 MNHEY and CDR2 SVGEGT. This CDR3 is CANSARRPGGDGYTF. The CDR3 region has the DNA TGTGCCAACAGCGCACGACGGCCAGGGGGCGATGGCTACACCTTC.

The sample holds many counts of this clonotype. V gene TRBV18 combines with J gene TRBJ1-1, with 8 nucleotides matching TRBD1. CDR1 is KGHSH and CDR2 is LQKENI in the germline V gene. After removal of 0 bases from V and 11 bases from J, the junction contained 8 bases not matched to a gene. The length of the CDR3 is 14 residues. The CDR3 coding sequence is TGTGCCAGCTCACCACCTCCCCCAGGGGGCGACGCTTTCTTT. Its translation: CASSPPPPGGDAFF.

This clonotype was observed a handful of times. The rearrangement joins TRBV20-1 to TRBJ1-3; 8 bases are shared with TRBD1. There are 14 residues in the CDR3. Germline lookup yields CDR1 DFQATT and CDR2 SNEGSKA (reference sequence). V lost 4 bases, J lost 2 bases, and 4 bases stayed unmatched. As DNA, the CDR3 is TGCAGTGCTACTACAGGGGGTCCTGGAAACACCATATATTTT. Its protein is CSATTGGPGNTIYF.

The chain employs TRBV12-5 and TRBJ1-2, with 9 bases fitting TRBD1. The CDR3 runs to 14 residues. CDR1 is LGHNT and CDR2 is FRNRAP in the germline V gene. Losses at the gene ends were 4 bases for V and 8 bases for J; bases not matched to a gene: 8. The CDR3 nucleotides are TGTGCTAGTGGTTCCGGACAGGGGATGAGGGGCTACACCTTC. Residues: CASGSGQGMRGYTF.

This clonotype was observed many times. This chain links TRBV6-1 with TRBJ1-1; D is unclear. The CDR3 contains 12 residues. From germline, CDR1 is MNHNS and CDR2 SASEGT. The V and J ends lost 5 bases and 8 bases respectively, with 12 bases between them. CDR3 sequence reads: CASSQTAPEAFF. The CDR3 DNA follows: TGTGCCAGCAGTCAGACGGCGCCCGAAGCTTTCTTT.

A few counts support this clonotype. The chain is built from TRBV28 and TRBJ2-1; the D gene is possibly TRBD1 (5 bases). The CDR3 has 13 residues. Germline V CDR1 and CDR2: MDHEN, SYDVKM. V was trimmed by 5 bases and J by 7 bases, leaving 12 bases between them. For the CDR3, the DNA is TGTGCCAGCAGTCCGACAGTTCTTAATGAGCAGTTCTTC. Its protein product is CASSPTVLNEQFF. Full variable domain (outside the CDR3, taken from reference TRBV28 and TRBJ2-1): DVKVTQSSRYLVKRTGEKVFLECVQDMDHENMFWYRQDPGLGLRLIYFSYDVKMKEKGDIPEGYSVSREKKERFSLILESASTNQTSMYLCASSPTVLNEQFFGPGTRLTVL.

This clonotype has at least ten counts. V is TRBV10-3 and J is TRBJ1-2; D gene uncertain. The V gene's germline CDR1 is ENHRY and CDR2 SYGVKD. V lost 6 bases and J 4 bases, leaving 12 bases between the germline ends. CDR3 length equals 13 residues. The CDR3 here is CAISPTVTYGYTF. In DNA form, the CDR3 reads TGTGCCATCAGCCCGACCGTGACCTATGGCTACACCTTC.

This clonotype was observed many times. The V call is TRBV6-5, the J call TRBJ2-3, with 7 bases fitting TRBD1. Per germline, CDR1 MNHEY and CDR2 SVGAGI. V trimming: 3 bases; J trimming: 0 bases; junction bases outside the gene matches: 6. The CDR3 is 16 amino acids. CDR3 loop: CASSYTGAGSTDTQYF. The CDR3 region has the DNA TGTGCCAGCAGTTATACAGGGGCAGGGAGCACAGATACGCAGTATTTT.

A note on this clonotype: This may be a read error: a much more frequent sequence differs by one nucleotide. V gene TRBV15 combines with J gene TRBJ1-5; tentative D call: TRBD1 (5 bases). V was clipped by 5 bases and J by 0 bases, with 11 bases between them. The CDR3 covers 15 residues. Germline V gene data show CDR1 as LNHNV and CDR2 as YYDKDF (reference sequence). CDR3 DNA: TGTGCCACCAGCCCGGACAACTATAGCAATCAGCCCCAGCATTTT. Amino acid sequence: CATSPDNYSNQPQHF.

This clonotype was detected ten times or more. This chain uses TRBV28 with TRBJ2-5; maybe TRBD2 (6 bases). The germline V gene encodes CDR1 MDHEN and CDR2 SYDVKM. CDR3 length: 15 residues. The V and J ends lost 7 bases and 1 base respectively, with 16 bases between them. CDR3 in DNA: TGTGCCAGCAAGTCATACATGGGAGGCCAAGAGACCCAGTACTTC. It encodes CASKSYMGGQETQYF.

Many counts were recorded for this clonotype. The chain carries TRBV20-1 and TRBJ2-1, with TRBD2 identical over 12 bases. The CDR3 sequence is 20 residues long. J gave up 5 bases and V 0 bases, and 17 bases lay outside the gene matches. CDR1 and CDR2 (germline): DFQATT, SNEGSKA (reference sequence). This chain's CDR3 is CSARDPFRWTSGNINNEQFF. The CDR3 DNA follows: TGCAGTGCTAGAGATCCCTTCCGCTGGACTAGCGGGAATATAAACAATGAGCAGTTCTTC.

This clonotype showed up just a few times. A much more abundant neighbour one base away suggests this may be a read error. The V and J genes are TRBV20-1 and TRBJ2-3; weak D call: TRBD2 (5 bases). Germline CDR1 and CDR2: DFQATT and SNEGSKA (reference sequence). Trimming took 5 bases from V and 2 from J, leaving 11 bases between them. The length of the CDR3 is 13 residues. CDR3 nucleotides: TGCAGTGCTGGAGGTCAGCCCACAGATACGCAGTATTTT. It encodes CSAGGQPTDTQYF.